Detailed here is one TCR beta chain. Assay used: immunoSEQ multiplex PCR; TCRdb lists only in-frame clones, some missing. The sample consists of hundreds of thousands of clones, approximately 90% of them appearing once. The data were taken from a study of blood T cell repertoires in COVID-19. Study background: Whether acute or convalescent, the COVID-19 samples came from the United States, Italy and Spain. T cells, B-cell-depleted T cells, or PBMCs supplied cDNA or gDNA.

The CDR3 has 15 residues. V lost 0 bases and J lost 5; bases outside the gene matches: 6. The V gene's germline CDR1 is MGHRA and CDR2 YSYEKL. This TCR was recovered from a man between 18 and 29 years old with COVID-19, enrolled during active disease. Input material: peripheral blood. The chain is built from TRBV4-1 and TRBJ2-5, with TRBD1 matching 7 bases. CDR3 region: CASSQDPGGLETQYF. The DNA of the CDR3 is TGCGCCAGCAGCCAAGACCCAGGGGGTTTGGAGACCCAGTACTTC.